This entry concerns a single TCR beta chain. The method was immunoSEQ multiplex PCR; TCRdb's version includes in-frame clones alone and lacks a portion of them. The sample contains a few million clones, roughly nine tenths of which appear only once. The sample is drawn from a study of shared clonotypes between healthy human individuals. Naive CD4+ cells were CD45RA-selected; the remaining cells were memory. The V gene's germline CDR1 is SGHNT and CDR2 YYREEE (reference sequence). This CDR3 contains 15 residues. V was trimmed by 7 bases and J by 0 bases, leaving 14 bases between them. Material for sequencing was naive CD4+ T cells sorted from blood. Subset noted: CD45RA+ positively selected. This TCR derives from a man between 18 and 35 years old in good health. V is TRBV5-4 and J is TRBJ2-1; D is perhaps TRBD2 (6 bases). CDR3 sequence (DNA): TGTGCCAGCTTTGTAGGGACTCACTCCTACAATGAGCAGTTCTTC. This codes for CASFVGTHSYNEQFF.